This T cell receptor beta chain emerged from a study of beta chain features in type 1 diabetes. Study-level results: People with Type 1 diabetes carried modestly yet significantly shorter TCRB CDR3s in all four CD4+ subsets.

As regards this clone: Its antigen is not known.

Purities in excess of 98% were seen in all sorted populations. Germline CDR1 is SGHAT and CDR2 is FQNNGV. This CDR3 is built from 14 residues. The V gene end was trimmed by 1 base and the J gene end by 8 bases; junction bases not matched to a gene: 5. Expressed TCRB transcripts were sequenced after all isolated RNA was converted to cDNA. This table comes from immunoSEQ multiplex PCR, and its TCRdb copy is limited to in-frame clones, with some not included. The data hold about 270,000 clones, with approximately 15% observed a single time. The sample comprised naive CD4+ T cells from blood. The TCR was taken from a man aged 25 to 40 with type 1 diabetes. The gene calls are TRBV11-2 and TRBJ1-2, with 9 positions matching TRBD1. This CDR3 is CASSLGGDRVGYTF. In DNA form, the CDR3 reads TGTGCCAGCAGCTTAGGGGGGGACAGGGTCGGCTACACCTTC.